The 17 T cell receptor beta chains listed next were all sequenced from one sample in a study of cytomegalovirus exposure and HLA in healthy donors. Assay: immunoSEQ multiplex PCR; the TCRdb copy retains only in-frame clones and omits some. This sample has approximately 120,000 clones, with about 90% found just once. The sample taken for sequencing was PBMCs. Receptor source: a woman between 18 and 29 years old in good health and CMV-seronegative.

This clone was counted only a few times. The chain couples TRBV30 to TRBJ2-7, with D maybe TRBD2 (6 bases). Looked up from germline, CDR1 is GTSNPN and CDR2 is SVGIG (reference sequence). The length of the CDR3 is 12 residues. V was shortened by 2 bases and J by 4 bases, with 9 bases between the two germline ends. The CDR3 DNA reads TGTGCCTGGAGTCGCGGGGAATACGAGCAGTACTTC. Translation: CAWSRGEYEQYF.

This clone was detected a few times. J is TRBJ2-1 and V is TRBV7-2; D remains unclear. The germline V and J ends were trimmed by 4 bases and 2 bases, with 6 bases remaining between them. Germline CDR1 reads SGHTA; CDR2 reads FQGNSA. This CDR3 region has 13 residues. The CDR3 DNA reads TGTGCCAGCAGCTCAACTCCCTACAATGAGCAGTTCTTC. This codes for CASSSTPYNEQFF.

The chain carries TRBV11-3 and TRBJ1-5; D unresolved. V gave up 11 bases and J gave up 6 bases, with 14 bases separating them. This CDR3 contains 12 residues. The germline CDR1 and CDR2 sequences are SGHNT and YENEEA. DNA for the CDR3: TGTGCCCGTAGGGAGGACGGTCAGCCCCAGCATTTT. It translates to CARREDGQPQHF.

The chain uses TRBV2 and TRBJ2-7; TRBD1 matches at 7 bases. The CDR3 is 13 residues long. Germline V gives CDR1 SNHLY, CDR2 FYNNEI. After removal of 4 bases from V and 5 bases from J, the junction contained 5 bases not matched to a gene. In nucleotides, the CDR3 is TGTGCCAGCAGTGGACAGGGTAGCAACGAGCAGTACTTC. Translation gives CASSGQGSNEQYF.

V is TRBV19 and J is TRBJ1-5; unclear D gene. V was trimmed by 5 bases and J by 6 bases, leaving 11 bases between them. The CDR3 spans 13 residues. CDR1 is LNHDA, CDR2 SQIVND, per germline (reference sequence). CDR3 loop: CASSVTQLQPQHF. CDR3 DNA sequence: TGTGCCAGTAGTGTTACACAGCTTCAGCCCCAGCATTTT.

This clone showed up just a few times. This chain connects TRBV19 to TRBJ2-1, with 8 positions matching TRBD2. The CDR3 covers 13 residues. The germline gives CDR1 LNHDA, CDR2 SQIVND (reference sequence). The trim removed 4 bases at V and 7 bases at J, leaving 3 bases unmatched. In DNA form, the CDR3 reads TGTGCCAGTAGTACTAGCGGGTGGAATGAGCAGTTCTTC. It codes for CASSTSGWNEQFF.

This sequence joins TRBV6-5 and TRBJ1-2; 11 bases agree with TRBD1. Germline assignment: CDR1 MNHEY and CDR2 SVGAGI. V dropped 6 bases and J dropped 4; count of bases not matched to a gene: 1. The CDR3 spans 13 residues. CDR3 loop: CASSGTGGYGYTF. The CDR3 DNA is TGTGCCAGCAGCGGGACAGGGGGCTATGGCTACACCTTC.

The rearrangement joins TRBV7-8 to TRBJ1-2; 8 bases match TRBD1. The germline CDR1 and CDR2 sequences are SGHVS and FQNEAQ. The CDR3 has 14 residues. V shed 1 base and J 8 bases; nucleotides not matched to a gene: 6. The CDR3, as DNA: TGTGCCAGCAGCTTAGTACAGGGGGTTCAAGGCTACACCTTC. Translation: CASSLVQGVQGYTF.

This chain links TRBV27 with TRBJ2-3; 7 bases match TRBD1. The germline gives CDR1 MNHEY, CDR2 SMNVEV (reference sequence). V trimming: 4 bases; J trimming: 1 base; junction bases outside the gene matches: 5. This CDR3 region has 15 residues. The CDR3 here is CASSSRTGRTDTQYF. The CDR3 DNA is TGTGCCAGCAGTTCCCGGACAGGCCGCACAGATACGCAGTATTTT.

The rearrangement joins TRBV27 to TRBJ2-1, with 9 nucleotides matching TRBD1. CDR1 MNHEY and CDR2 SMNVEV come from the germline V gene (reference sequence). The ends lost 7 bases at V and 0 bases at J; junction bases unmatched: 4. CDR3 size: 15 residues. DNA of the CDR3: TGTGCCAGCAACCGGGACAGGGTCTCCTACAATGAGCAGTTCTTC. Amino acid sequence: CASNRDRVSYNEQFF.

CDR3 region: CASSLAGGPYEQYF. CDR3 nucleotides: TGTGCCAGCAGTCTAGCGGGGGGCCCCTACGAGCAGTACTTC. The rearrangement joins TRBV2 to TRBJ2-7; TRBD2 aligns across 11 bases. This CDR3 has 14 residues. CDR1 is SNHLY, CDR2 FYNNEI, per germline. Losses at the gene ends were 5 bases for V and 2 bases for J; bases not matched to a gene: 2. The entire variable domain, with the rest obtained from reference TRBV2 and TRBJ2-7, is as follows: EPEVTQTPSHQVTQMGQEVILRCVPISNHLYFYWYRQILGQKVEFLVSFYNNEISEKSEIFDDQFSVERPDGSNFTLKIRSTKLEDSAMYFCASSLAGGPYEQYFGPGTRLTVT.

The V gene is TRBV9, the J gene TRBJ2-3; 8 positions agree with TRBD2. V shed 0 bases and J 5 bases; nucleotides not matched to a gene: 8. Germline V gene data show CDR1 as SGDLS and CDR2 as YYNGEE. The CDR3 loop spans 16 amino acids. The CDR3 region is CASSVAIGGAGDTQYF. DNA for the CDR3: TGTGCCAGCAGCGTAGCTATCGGGGGGGCCGGAGATACGCAGTATTTT.

This clone was counted once. The V gene is TRBV30, the J gene TRBJ1-6, with 7 bases identical to TRBD1. The CDR3 is made up of 15 amino acids. V lost 3 bases, J lost 6 bases, and 8 bases stayed unmatched. Looked up from germline, CDR1 is GTSNPN and CDR2 is SVGIG (reference sequence). The CDR3 DNA reads TGTGCCTGGAGAAGTGGGGGACAGCGTAATTCACCCCTCCACTTT. It specifies CAWRSGGQRNSPLHF.

The table lists this clone with a count of one. The rearrangement uses TRBV5-1 and TRBJ2-5; 9 positions match TRBD1. Per the germline V gene, CDR1 is SGHRS and CDR2 is YFSETQ. Germline trimming cut 4 bases from V and 3 bases from J; bases unmatched to any gene: 4. The length of the CDR3 is 14 residues. This CDR3 is CASSPGDREETQYF. CDR3 nucleotides: TGCGCCAGCAGCCCTGGGGACAGGGAAGAGACCCAGTACTTC.

This chain links TRBV5-1 with TRBJ2-2; maybe TRBD1 (6 bases). With 4 bases removed from V and 3 bases from J, the gap between germline ends came to 10 bases. Germline CDR1 reads SGHRS; CDR2 reads YFSETQ. The CDR3 runs 14 residues. The CDR3 sequence: CASSLRTDTGELFF. CDR3 bases: TGCGCCAGCAGCCTCCGGACAGACACCGGGGAGCTGTTTTTT. Drawing the rest from reference TRBV5-1 and TRBJ2-2, the complete variable domain is KAGVTQTPRYLIKTRGQQVTLSCSPISGHRSVSWYQQTPGQGLQFLFEYFSETQRNKGNFPGRFSGRQFSNSRSEMNVSTLELGDSALYLCASSLRTDTGELFFGEGSRLTVL.

The V call is TRBV5-1, the J call TRBJ1-1; tentatively, D is TRBD1 (6 bases). The germline V gene encodes CDR1 SGHRS and CDR2 YFSETQ. The CDR3 runs 14 residues. CDR3 sequence reads: CVSSRTGLGTEAFF. The CDR3 bases are TGCGTTTCGAGCCGAACAGGGTTGGGCACTGAAGCTTTCTTT.

This chain joins TRBV7-2 and TRBJ2-5, with 10 bases aligning to TRBD2. This CDR3 comprises 16 residues. Germline values: CDR1 SGHTA, CDR2 FQGNSA. The ends lost 4 bases at V and 5 bases at J; junction bases unmatched: 10. CDR3 bases: TGTGCCAGCAGCTCGAGAGCGGGGGGGGCGTATGAGACCCAGTACTTC. Protein: CASSSRAGGAYETQYF.